This TCR beta chain is from a study of blood T cell repertoires in COVID-19. Repertoires were generated with immunoSEQ multiplex PCR, while TCRdb's copy carries only in-frame clones and drops some. The sample carries approximately 140,000 clones, roughly 80% recorded once. Germline CDR1 is SNHLY and CDR2 is FYNNEI. This CDR3 region has 20 residues. The junction had 18 bases not matched to a gene; V was cut back by 5 bases and J by 2 bases. Sequencing was performed on peripheral blood. The sequence came from a woman at least 80 years old with acute or convalescent COVID-19. The chain links TRBV2 to TRBJ2-2; 9 nucleotides match TRBD1. The CDR3 nucleotides are TGTGCCAGCAGTTACACCCCCGGGACAGGGCGTCGGAAAAACACCGGGGAGCTGTTTTTT. This sequence encodes CASSYTPGTGRRKNTGELFF. Drawing the rest from reference TRBV2 and TRBJ2-2, the complete variable domain is EPEVTQTPSHQVTQMGQEVILRCVPISNHLYFYWYRQILGQKVEFLVSFYNNEISEKSEIFDDQFSVERPDGSNFTLKIRSTKLEDSAMYFCASSYTPGTGRRKNTGELFFGEGSRLTVL.